The present T cell receptor beta chain was sequenced within a study of OX40 agonist ivuxolimab in advanced cancers. Whole-study context: The drug used for patients, ivuxolimab, was an agonistic anti-OX40 (CD134) antibody. The study enrolled dose-escalation patients with hepatocellular carcinoma, melanoma, renal cell or head and neck cancer.

Blood draws occurred at baseline, cycle 4 day 1, and cycle 7 day 1. Study observations and caveats: Both CD4+ and CD8+ T cell populations in blood had undergone clonal expansion by week 6 at 0.1 to 3.0 mg/kg.

This CDR3 comprises 15 residues. Germline V gives CDR1 SGHKS, CDR2 YYEKEE (reference sequence). With V trimmed by 4 bases and J by 2 bases, 7 bases remained unmatched. About this clone itself: Its antigen is currently unknown.

Profiling relied on immunoSEQ multiplex PCR, and the TCRdb table lists in-frame clones only, not all of them. The table lists approximately 70,000 clones, about 82% of them singletons. This receptor was taken from an adult with an advanced solid tumor such as melanoma, head and neck, liver or kidney cancer. Material: CD4+ or CD8+ T cells sorted from blood, obtained in a trial of the OX40 agonist ivuxolimab. The rearrangement uses TRBV5-5 and TRBJ2-7; 9 nucleotides match TRBD2. The DNA of the CDR3 is TGTGCCAGCAGCCTAACGGTAGCGGGGGCCTACGAGCAGTACTTC. The encoded protein is CASSLTVAGAYEQYF.